The rows below give T cell receptor beta chains drawn from one sample of a study of control samples from healthy donors and cancer patients. This table comes from immunoSEQ multiplex PCR, and its TCRdb copy is limited to in-frame clones, with some not included. The table lists approximately 84,000 clones, 91% of them singletons. Source material: blood. Receptors were obtained from a man between 25 and 39 years old in good health. Each CDR3 is given with its conserved first and last residue. The D gene is left open where the match is weak.

v_gene	j_gene	d_gene	CDR3nt	CDR3aa
TRBV3-1/TRBV3-2	TRBJ1-2	TRBD1	TGTGCCAGCAGCCAGAGGACAGGGGGGGACTATGGCTACACCTTC	CASSQRTGGDYGYTF
TRBV25-1	TRBJ2-7	NA	TGTGCCAGCAGTGATGCAGGTGGGATCTACGAGCAGTACTTC	CASSDAGGIYEQYF
TRBV11-3	TRBJ2-5	TRBD1	TGTGCCAGCAGCTGGGGACAGGCCCTCCAAGAGACCCAGTACTTC	CASSWGQALQETQYF
TRBV7-9	TRBJ1-1	NA	TGTGCCAGCAGCCGATTGAACACTGAAGCTTTCTTT	CASSRLNTEAFF
TRBV29-1	TRBJ2-3	NA	TGCAGCGCCGGCGGGGTCCTCACAGATACGCAGTATTTT	CSAGGVLTDTQYF
TRBV2	TRBJ1-5	TRBD1	TGTGCCAGCAGTGCCGGGACAGGGGGCGGTCAGCCCCAGCATTTT	CASSAGTGGGQPQHF
TRBV3-1/TRBV3-2	TRBJ1-1	NA	TGTGCCAGCAGCCGGGCCAGCAACACTGAAGCTTTCTTT	CASSRASNTEAFF
TRBV27	TRBJ1-4	TRBD1	TGTGCCAGCAGTTCACGGGACAGTAATGAAAAACTGTTTTTT	CASSSRDSNEKLFF
TRBV30	TRBJ2-1	NA	TGTGCCTGGAGTGTATTGGTAGGACCTTTCAGCTCCTACAATGAGCAGTTCTTC	CAWSVLVGPFSSYNEQFF
TRBV30	TRBJ1-4	NA	TGTGCCTGGAGTGCGGGCCCTAATGAAAAACTGTTTTTT	CAWSAGPNEKLFF
TRBV4-2	TRBJ1-5	TRBD1	TGTGCCAGCAGCCAAGAGGGGACAGGCGCAGAGAGCAATCAGCCCCAGCATTTT	CASSQEGTGAESNQPQHF
TRBV28	TRBJ1-1	NA	TGTGCCAGCAGTTTCTACACTGAAGCTTTCTTT	CASSFYTEAFF
TRBV30	TRBJ2-7	NA	TGTGCCTGGAGTCGGGGCCTAACCTACGAGCAGTACTTC	CAWSRGLTYEQYF
TRBV24-1	TRBJ1-1	TRBD1	TGTGCCACCAGTGACCAGACAGGGGGGAACACTGAAGCTTTCTTT	CATSDQTGGNTEAFF
TRBV10-1	TRBJ1-5	TRBD1	TGCGCCAGCTTCGGACAGGGGGCCCAGCCCCAGCATTTT	CASFGQGAQPQHF
TRBV7-3	TRBJ2-5	NA	TGTGCCAGCAGTGCGGGACATCCGAAAGAGACCCAGTACTTC	CASSAGHPKETQYF
TRBV2	TRBJ2-4	TRBD1	TGTGCCAGCAGTGAAGTGGGACAGCTAAACATTCAGTACTTC	CASSEVGQLNIQYF
TRBV14	TRBJ1-2	TRBD1	TGTGCCAGCGGACAGGGGATAGACTATGGCTACACCTTC	CASGQGIDYGYTF